This entry describes one TCR beta chain. It has no known antigen specificity. The sample holds no much larger clone one base away, and base qualities are not on file. The data were taken from a study of blood T cell repertoires in COVID-19 (dated by TCRdb to 2018 to 2021). For the wider study: Samples from collaborators originated in the United States, Italy and Spain and spanned both the acute and convalescent phases of COVID-19. The material from the prospective study consisted of cDNA or gDNA derived from T cells, B-cell-depleted T cells, or PBMCs. Subjects who had been exposed to COVID-19, were actively infected with it, or had recovered from it provided the deeply sampled blood TCRbeta repertoires that made up the dataset. The repertoires were made available in a free public database intended to serve as a resource for research on the immune response to SARS-CoV-2. The samples were drawn from two sources: the first 160 participants of the ongoing ImmuneRACE study, and 950 to 1,500 subjects contributed by 6 global collaborators. The sample metadata nearly always contained a de-identified subject ID, COVID-19 status, age in years and sex. Where HLA class I and class II types were available, the types were taken from metadata supplied by the sample provider, not from assay-based typing. Overall results and qualifications from the work: Clinical and demographic metadata were provided uncurated, with the amount varying by source and participant.

In the prospective study, participants were about 18 to 100 years old, resided in under 30 geographic areas of the United States, and were enrolled through a virtual design. In the prospective study, cohorts were assigned on the basis of participant-reported clinical history obtained from a screening survey and a study questionnaire. ImmuneRACE Cohort 3 recovered participants were defined by two consecutive negative NP/OP PCR tests, healthcare professional clearance, or symptom resolution. In the prospective study, whole blood, serum and a nasopharyngeal or oropharyngeal swab were collected from each participant by mobile phlebotomists. Additional blood draws and questionnaires over an approximately two-month period could optionally be provided by prospective study participants. Before DNA extraction, blood samples from the prospective study were shipped at room temperature or frozen. TCRbeta CDR3 regions were amplified from genomic DNA by means of the immunoSEQ Assay, a bias-controlled multiplex PCR. For the original study's pipeline: Within the assay, amplification of reference gene primers was used to estimate how many nucleated cells each sample contained. Sequence reads were collapsed and filtered to measure the absolute abundance of every unique TCRbeta CDR3 rearrangement. For each sample, productive Simpson clonality was calculated as the square root of Simpson's diversity index across productive rearrangements. TCRdb provides this immuneACCESS table in a form limited to in-frame rearrangements. Some clones are lacking; in checked studies, under half of them reflect an unresolved V gene, and why the rest are absent is not known. V and J calls and clone size are copied from that table; D and trimming were computed from the DNA. Counted in this sample were 160,000 or so clones; around 84% of them appeared once. The top ten constitute nearly 8% of the sample.

Sequenced material: PBMCs or T cells enriched from blood (not recorded which). The TCR was taken from a woman aged 50 to 65 who had recovered from COVID-19.

The sequenced DNA is TGCAGCGTTAAAAGAGAGGGCAATGAGCAGTTCTTC. The resulting protein is CSVKREGNEQFF. The chain was built from TRBV29-1 and TRBJ2-1; D gene: possibly TRBD2, on 5 matching bases. V is clipped by 5 bases and J by 6 bases, and the sequence between their germline boundaries is 11 bases long. Reading the germline V gene gives CDR1 SQVTM and CDR2 ANQGSEA. From the cysteine through the phenylalanine, the CDR3 covers 12 amino acids. Only the CDR3 DNA stays, 36 bases, in frame from base 1.